This TCR beta chain was captured in a study of T cells in localized non-small cell lung cancer. Study findings and constraints: An association was observed between higher blood T cell density and longer overall survival. Median detection of top 100 tumor clones in adjacent lung was about 60 clones.

By frequency in the sample, this clone is medium-sized. The antigen remains undetermined. Using immunoSEQ multiplex PCR, the repertoire was profiled, and TCRdb retains in-frame clones only, with some absent. Of about 4,000 clones in the sample, approximately 30% were seen once. V shed 5 bases and J 6 bases; nucleotides not matched to a gene: 15. This CDR3 comprises 18 residues. The germline V gene has CDR1 SGHNT and CDR2 YENEEA. The specimen was lung tumor tissue, collected before any cancer treatment. The gene calls are TRBV11-3 and TRBJ2-1; the match to TRBD2 covers 11 bases. The source is a man between 35 and 75 years old with stage II lung adenocarcinoma. The CDR3 bases are TGTGCCAGCAGCCAAGGTGGTAGCGGGGGGGCACAGGGCAATGAGCAGTTCTTC. Translated: CASSQGGSGGAQGNEQFF.